A single sample is the source of the 29 T cell receptor beta chains below, sequenced in a study of blood T cell repertoires in COVID-19. Clones were read by immunoSEQ multiplex PCR, and TCRdb kept only the in-frame ones, dropping some. The repertoire holds fewer than 200,000 clones, with approximately 80% as singletons. The material sequenced was peripheral blood. The receptors shown here come from a woman of 80 years or more with active or convalescent COVID-19.

The rearrangement joins TRBV19 to TRBJ2-7; D might be TRBD1 (7 bases). This CDR3 spans 15 amino acids. Germline V gene lookup returns CDR1 LNHDA and CDR2 SQIVND (reference sequence). V lost 5 bases and J lost 1, with 15 bases in between. CDR3 protein: CASSPRQGGSYEQYF. The CDR3 DNA reads as TGTGCCAGTAGTCCGCGACAGGGAGGTTCCTACGAGCAGTACTTC.

The gene calls are TRBV6-5 and TRBJ1-6, with TRBD1 matching over 8 bases. CDR3 size: 13 residues. V lost 6 bases to trimming and J lost 11 bases; unmatched junction nucleotides: 6. Germline CDR1 and CDR2: MNHEY and SVGAGI. CDR3 sequence: CASRPDRVAPLHF. In nucleotides, the CDR3 is TGTGCCAGCAGACCGGACAGGGTGGCACCCCTCCACTTT.

The CDR3: CASSYEAGVSNTGELFF. The CDR3, as DNA: TGTGCCAGCAGTTACGAGGCAGGGGTTTCCAACACCGGGGAGCTGTTTTTT. The chain joins TRBV6-2 or TRBV6-3 to TRBJ2-2, with D maybe TRBD1 (6 bases). Germline loops: CDR1 MNHEY, CDR2 SVGEGT. The CDR3 is 17 amino acids. V lost 2 bases and J 2 bases, leaving 15 bases between the germline ends.

CDR3 nucleotide sequence: TGTGCCAGCAGCTCCGCCCCTGGCGGAGCTAACTATGGCTACACCTTC. As protein: CASSSAPGGANYGYTF. The chain recombines TRBV7-3 with TRBJ1-2, with D unclear. The CDR3 contains 16 residues. Between the trimmed V and J ends, which lost 4 bases and 0 bases, there was a span of 15 bases. Germline V gene lookup returns CDR1 SGHTA and CDR2 FQGTGA.

This clone was counted between two and nine times. The chain recombines TRBV12-3 or TRBV12-4 with TRBJ1-1; D unresolved. The CDR3 runs 13 residues. Trimming left V 3 bases short and J 1 base short, with 6 bases between. The chain's CDR3 is CASSFRSNTEAFF. The CDR3 DNA is TGTGCCAGCAGTTTTCGTTCGAACACTGAAGCTTTCTTT.

V is TRBV5-1 and J is TRBJ2-7; the D gene is possibly TRBD1 (5 bases). CDR1 and CDR2 (germline): SGHRS, YFSETQ. This CDR3 has 13 amino acids. V was shortened by 0 bases and J by 4 bases, with 8 bases between the two germline ends. In nucleotides, the CDR3 is TGCGCCAGCAGCTTGGCTCCAGGGTACGAGCAGTACTTC. Its translation: CASSLAPGYEQYF.

CDR3 sequence (DNA): TGTGCCAGCAGGGGGACATTCCTTTTACGTGAGCAGTACTTC. Protein: CASRGTFLLREQYF. The gene calls are TRBV2 and TRBJ2-7, with a weak D call TRBD1 (6 bases). CDR3 length: 14 residues. With 6 bases removed from V and 7 bases from J, the gap between germline ends came to 19 bases. Germline-derived CDR1 and CDR2 are SNHLY and FYNNEI.

V and J are TRBV7-2 and TRBJ2-5; TRBD1 might be the D (6 bases). CDR1 and CDR2 from the germline V gene are SGHTA and FQGNSA. The CDR3 spans 15 residues. With 3 bases removed from V and 5 bases from J, the gap between germline ends came to 16 bases. CDR3 region: CASSLWSTGYETQYF. The CDR3 DNA reads as TGTGCCAGCAGCTTGTGGTCTACAGGGTACGAGACCCAGTACTTC.

This clone was seen only a few times. The chain links TRBV6-5 to TRBJ1-6, with D perhaps matching TRBD1 (5 bases). This CDR3 contains 15 residues. The V end lost 9 bases, the J end lost 12 bases, and 24 bases lay between the germline ends. Germline CDR1 MNHEY, CDR2 SVGAGI. The CDR3 region has the DNA TGTGCCAGACGACTGACAGCTGGAGTGCGAGTACCCCTCCACTTT. Encoded protein: CARRLTAGVRVPLHF.

As regards this clone: The sample contains more than one DNA sequence encoding this CDR3. V usage is TRBV29-1 and J usage is TRBJ1-1; 9 nucleotides align to TRBD1. J was trimmed by 1 base and V by 6 bases; bases with no gene match: 0. CDR1 is SQVTM and CDR2 is ANQGSEA in the germline V gene. This CDR3 contains 12 residues. CDR3 nucleotide sequence: TGCAGCGTGGACAGGGGGAACACTGAAGCTTTCTTT. Translation gives CSVDRGNTEAFF.

This clone appeared once. The chain is built from TRBV3-1 (or the pseudogene TRBV3-2) and TRBJ2-7; D is possibly TRBD1 (6 bases). Between the trimmed V and J ends, which lost 1 base and 9 bases, there was a span of 10 bases. This CDR3 is 12 amino acids long. Germline CDR1 is LGHDT and CDR2 is YNNKEL (reference sequence). The CDR3 region is CASSQGGGMQYF. The CDR3 nucleotides are TGTGCCAGCAGCCAAGGAGGGGGTATGCAGTACTTC.

The chain combines TRBV4-1 with TRBJ1-1, with 9 bases lining up with TRBD1. The CDR3 contains 17 residues. Germline lookup yields CDR1 MGHRA and CDR2 YSYEKL. V shed 0 bases, J shed 0 bases, and the junction held 5 bases outside the gene matches. The CDR3 sequence: CASSQDQTGGMNTEAFF. The CDR3 nucleotides read TGCGCCAGCAGCCAAGATCAGACAGGGGGGATGAACACTGAAGCTTTCTTT.

For this clone: A junction boundary mismatches the germline segment, possibly from a read error. The chain employs TRBV5-1 and TRBJ2-1, with TRBD1 matching 7 bases. This CDR3 comprises 14 residues. The germline gives CDR1 SGHRS, CDR2 YFSETQ. The CDR3 bases are TGCGCCAGCAGCTTGGGGGACAGAACCGATGAACAGTTCTTC. Translation: CASSLGDRTDEQFF.

This rearrangement joins TRBV12-3 or TRBV12-4 to TRBJ1-2; 8 bases are shared with TRBD1. The CDR3 loop spans 13 amino acids. V was pared by 6 bases and J by 11 bases, with 11 bases of the junction left unmatched. DNA of the CDR3: TGTGCCAGCAGCTCGGGACAGGCCTTTCTATACACCTTC. Translating gives CASSSGQAFLYTF.

The gene calls are TRBV5-1 and TRBJ2-5; 10 nucleotides align to TRBD1. The germline V gene has CDR1 SGHRS and CDR2 YFSETQ. V trimming: 4 bases; J trimming: 5 bases; junction bases outside the gene matches: 8. The CDR3 loop spans 15 amino acids. CDR3 region: CASSRDRGGQETQYF. As DNA, the CDR3 is TGCGCCAGCAGCAGGGACAGGGGCGGACAGGAGACCCAGTACTTC.

This sequence joins TRBV7-2 and TRBJ1-1, with 7 bases that match TRBD1. Losses at the gene ends were 4 bases for V and 1 base for J; bases not matched to a gene: 3. This CDR3 comprises 14 residues. The germline V gene encodes CDR1 SGHTA and CDR2 FQGNSA. The CDR3 spells CASSSGTANTEAFF. DNA of the CDR3: TGTGCCAGCAGCTCGGGGACAGCGAACACTGAAGCTTTCTTT.

The chain joins TRBV5-1 to TRBJ2-1, with 9 bases matching TRBD2. The length of the CDR3 is 15 residues. Germline lookup yields CDR1 SGHRS and CDR2 YFSETQ. V was pared by 0 bases and J by 7 bases, with 5 bases of the junction left unmatched. The CDR3 DNA sequence: TGCGCCAGCAGCTTGGTGGCGGGGGGGGGTAATGAGCAGTTCTTC. Translation gives CASSLVAGGGNEQFF.

The chain employs TRBV6-1 and TRBJ1-2; perhaps TRBD1 as D (5 bases). The CDR3 covers 14 residues. Germline V gene lookup returns CDR1 MNHNS and CDR2 SASEGT. The ends were cut back, 3 bases at V and 4 bases at J, with 12 bases in the middle. CDR3 sequence reads: CASSDVGGGYGYTF. CDR3 bases: TGTGCCAGCAGTGATGTCGGCGGGGGCTATGGCTACACCTTC.

In its sample, this clone was seen a few times. J is TRBJ2-3 and V is TRBV7-9; D gene uncertain. This CDR3 region has 12 residues. Germline CDR1 is SEHNR and CDR2 is FQNEAQ (reference sequence). V lost 5 bases, J lost 3 bases, and 6 bases lay in between. CDR3 in DNA: TGTGCCAGCAGCCACATTACAGATACGCAGTATTTT. It yields the protein CASSHITDTQYF. The variable domain in full, with the rest retrieved from reference TRBV7-9 and TRBJ2-3, is DTGVSQNPRHKITKRGQNVTFRCDPISEHNRLYWYRQTLGQGPEFLTYFQNEAQLEKSRLLSDRFSAERPKGSFSTLEIQRTEQGDSAMYLCASSHITDTQYFGPGTRLTVL.

This clone has a handful of counts. J is TRBJ1-3 and V is TRBV9, with 7 bases lining up with TRBD1. Germline CDR1 SGDLS, CDR2 YYNGEE. The CDR3 length is 15 residues. V was clipped by 0 bases and J by 5 bases; unmatched bases: 5. Here the CDR3 reads CASSVDGTARNTIYF. Written as DNA, the CDR3 is TGTGCCAGCAGCGTAGACGGGACAGCCCGAAACACCATATATTTT.

This clone showed up just a few times. This specimen includes other DNA sequences encoding the same CDR3. V is TRBV12-3 or TRBV12-4 and J is TRBJ1-5; D is unresolved. The CDR3 runs to 12 residues. Trimming took off 3 bases at V and 7 bases at J, with 7 bases between the two ends. CDR3 nucleotides: TGTGCCAGCAGTTTCTCCGGGCAGCCCCAGCATTTT. Its protein product is CASSFSGQPQHF.

V usage is TRBV19 and J usage is TRBJ2-3; weak D call: TRBD1 (5 bases). The germline V gene encodes CDR1 LNHDA and CDR2 SQIVND (reference sequence). The CDR3 runs 14 residues. Trimming stripped 4 bases from V and 1 base from J, with 9 bases between. In nucleotides, the CDR3 is TGTGCCAGTAGTAACGGACAAGGCACAGATACGCAGTATTTT. Translated: CASSNGQGTDTQYF.

The chain combines TRBV3-1 (or the pseudogene TRBV3-2) with TRBJ1-2; D is ambiguous. The CDR3 extends over 15 amino acids. Germline V gene data show CDR1 as LGHDT and CDR2 as YNNKEL (reference sequence). V dropped 0 bases and J dropped 4 bases, with 12 bases sitting between them. CDR3 coding DNA: TGTGCCAGCAGCCAAGATCATGGCGGATCCTATGGCTACACCTTC. Amino acids: CASSQDHGGSYGYTF.

V usage is TRBV18 and J usage is TRBJ1-5; no firm D call. Trimming pared 3 bases from V and 7 bases from J, leaving 7 bases between. The CDR3 is 12 residues long. The germline gives CDR1 KGHSH, CDR2 LQKENI. The CDR3 loop reads CASSPTMQPQHF. Written as DNA, the CDR3 is TGTGCCAGCTCACCCACAATGCAGCCCCAGCATTTT.

A single count supports this clone. This chain links TRBV3-1 (or the pseudogene TRBV3-2) with TRBJ1-1; TRBD1 is a possible D gene (6 bases). Germline CDR1 and CDR2: LGHDT and YNNKEL (reference sequence). This CDR3 has 13 residues. Trimming shortened V by 8 bases and J by 1 base, and 11 bases separated the two germline ends. CDR3 nucleotides: TGTGCCAGCCGCGCCAGGGGGAACACTGAAGCTTTCTTT. Translated: CASRARGNTEAFF.

The V and J genes are TRBV11-2 and TRBJ2-5; a possible D gene is TRBD1 (5 bases). This CDR3 has 13 residues. V dropped 2 bases and J dropped 4 bases, with 8 bases sitting between them. Germline values: CDR1 SGHAT, CDR2 FQNNGV. The chain's CDR3 is CASSLTRAETQYF. The CDR3 DNA reads as TGTGCCAGCAGCTTAACCAGGGCAGAGACCCAGTACTTC.

The CDR3 sequence: CASSPFIDQETQYF. Here the CDR3 DNA reads TGTGCCAGCAGCCCCTTCATAGATCAAGAGACCCAGTACTTC. The chain combines TRBV7-9 with TRBJ2-5; D is unresolved. Germline assignment: CDR1 SEHNR and CDR2 FQNEAQ (reference sequence). This CDR3 spans 14 amino acids. V lost 5 bases to trimming and J lost 2 bases, with 12 bases between them.

This chain uses TRBV20-1 with TRBJ2-3, with 7 bases aligning to TRBD1. This CDR3 is built from 17 residues. V lost 3 bases to trimming and J lost 0 bases; unmatched junction nucleotides: 12. Germline V CDR1 and CDR2: DFQATT, SNEGSKA (reference sequence). The CDR3, as DNA: TGCAGTGCTAGTGTTTTACAGGGGCGTACTAGCACAGATACGCAGTATTTT. Protein: CSASVLQGRTSTDTQYF.

J is TRBJ1-4 and V is TRBV6-5; the D gene is possibly TRBD1 (5 bases). The CDR3 spans 14 residues. Trimming pared 6 bases from V and 8 bases from J, leaving 16 bases between. CDR1 MNHEY and CDR2 SVGAGI come from the germline V gene. DNA of the CDR3: TGTGCCAGCAGCAACCGGGACTGGGGGGAAAAACTGTTTTTT. The encoded protein is CASSNRDWGEKLFF.